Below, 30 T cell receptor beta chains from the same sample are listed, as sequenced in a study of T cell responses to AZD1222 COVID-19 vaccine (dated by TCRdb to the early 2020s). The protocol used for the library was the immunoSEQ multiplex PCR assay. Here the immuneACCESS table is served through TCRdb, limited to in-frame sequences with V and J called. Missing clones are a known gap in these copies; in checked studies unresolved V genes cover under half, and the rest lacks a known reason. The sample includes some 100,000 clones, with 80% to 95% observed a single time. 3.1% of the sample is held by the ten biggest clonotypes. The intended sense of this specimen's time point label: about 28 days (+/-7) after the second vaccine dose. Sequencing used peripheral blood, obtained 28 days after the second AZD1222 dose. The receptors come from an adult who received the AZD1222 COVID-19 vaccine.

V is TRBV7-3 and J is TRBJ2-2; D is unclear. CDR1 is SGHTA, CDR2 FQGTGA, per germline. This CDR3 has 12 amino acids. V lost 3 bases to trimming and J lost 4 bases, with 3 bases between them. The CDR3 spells CASSLTTGELFF. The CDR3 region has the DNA TGTGCCAGCAGCTTGACCACCGGGGAGCTGTTTTTT.

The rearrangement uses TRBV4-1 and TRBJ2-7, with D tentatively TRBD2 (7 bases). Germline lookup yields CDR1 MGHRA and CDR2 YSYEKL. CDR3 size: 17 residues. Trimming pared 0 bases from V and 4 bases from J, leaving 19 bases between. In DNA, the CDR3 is TGCGCCAGCAGCCAAGACCCGGCGGGGGCGCGGGCTTACGAGCAGTACTTC. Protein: CASSQDPAGARAYEQYF.

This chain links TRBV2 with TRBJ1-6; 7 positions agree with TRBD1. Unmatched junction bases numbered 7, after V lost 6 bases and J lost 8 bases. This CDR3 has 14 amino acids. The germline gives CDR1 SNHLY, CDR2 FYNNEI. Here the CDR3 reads CASRGTARHSPLHF. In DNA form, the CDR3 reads TGTGCCAGCAGAGGGACAGCAAGGCATTCACCCCTCCACTTT.

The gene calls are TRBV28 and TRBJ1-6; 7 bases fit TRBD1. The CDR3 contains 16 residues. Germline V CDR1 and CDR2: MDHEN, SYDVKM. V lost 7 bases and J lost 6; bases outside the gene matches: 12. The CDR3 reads CASIGGSRGLNSPLHF. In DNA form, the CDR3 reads TGTGCCAGCATCGGGGGGTCAAGGGGGCTTAATTCACCCCTCCACTTT.

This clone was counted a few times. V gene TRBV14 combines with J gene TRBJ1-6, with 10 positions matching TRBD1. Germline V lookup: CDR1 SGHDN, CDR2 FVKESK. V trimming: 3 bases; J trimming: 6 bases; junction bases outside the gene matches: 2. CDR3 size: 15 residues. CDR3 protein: CASSQGQGINSPLHF. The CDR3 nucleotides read TGTGCCAGCAGCCAGGGACAGGGGATTAATTCACCCCTCCACTTT.

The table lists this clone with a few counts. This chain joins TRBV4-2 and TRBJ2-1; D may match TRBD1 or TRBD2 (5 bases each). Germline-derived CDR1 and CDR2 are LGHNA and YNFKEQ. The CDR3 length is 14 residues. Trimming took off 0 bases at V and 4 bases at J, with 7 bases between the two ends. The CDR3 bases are TGTGCCAGCAGCCAAGACGGGGCTTACAATGAGCAGTTCTTC. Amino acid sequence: CASSQDGAYNEQFF.

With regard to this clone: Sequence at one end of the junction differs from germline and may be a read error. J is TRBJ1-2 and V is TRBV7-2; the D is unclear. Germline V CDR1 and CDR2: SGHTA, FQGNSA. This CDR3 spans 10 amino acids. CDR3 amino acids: CASSLVARYF. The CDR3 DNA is TGTGCCAGCAGCTTAGTAGCGCGTTACTTC.

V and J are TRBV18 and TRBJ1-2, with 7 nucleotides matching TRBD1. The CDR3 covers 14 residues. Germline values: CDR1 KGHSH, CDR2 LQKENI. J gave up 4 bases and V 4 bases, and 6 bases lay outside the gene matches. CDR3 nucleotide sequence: TGTGCCAGCTCACTCGGGACAGACCCCTATGGCTACACCTTC. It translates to CASSLGTDPYGYTF. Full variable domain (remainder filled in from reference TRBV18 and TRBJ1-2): NAGVMQNPRHLVRRRGQEARLRCSPMKGHSHVYWYRQLPEEGLKFMVYLQKENIIDESGMPKERFSAEFPKEGPSILRIQQVVRGDSAAYFCASSLGTDPYGYTFGSGTRLTVV.

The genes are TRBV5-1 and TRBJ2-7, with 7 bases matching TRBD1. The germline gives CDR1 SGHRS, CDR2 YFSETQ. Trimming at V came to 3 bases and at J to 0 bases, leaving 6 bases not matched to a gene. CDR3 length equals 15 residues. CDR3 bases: TGCGCCAGCAGCTACCTACAGGGGAGCTCCTACGAGCAGTACTTC. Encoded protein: CASSYLQGSSYEQYF.

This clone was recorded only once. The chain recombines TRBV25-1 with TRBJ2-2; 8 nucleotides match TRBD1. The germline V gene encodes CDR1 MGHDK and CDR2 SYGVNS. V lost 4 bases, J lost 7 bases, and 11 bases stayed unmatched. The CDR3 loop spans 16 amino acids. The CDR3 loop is CASSGSGQGEVGELFF. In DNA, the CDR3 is TGTGCCAGCAGTGGCTCCGGACAGGGCGAGGTCGGGGAGCTGTTTTTT.

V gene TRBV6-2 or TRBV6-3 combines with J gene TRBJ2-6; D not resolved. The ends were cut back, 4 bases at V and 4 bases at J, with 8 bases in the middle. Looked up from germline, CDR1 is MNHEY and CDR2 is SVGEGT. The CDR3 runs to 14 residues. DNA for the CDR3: TGTGCCAGCAGTTCGGATTTGGGGGCCAACGTCCTGACTTTC. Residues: CASSSDLGANVLTF.

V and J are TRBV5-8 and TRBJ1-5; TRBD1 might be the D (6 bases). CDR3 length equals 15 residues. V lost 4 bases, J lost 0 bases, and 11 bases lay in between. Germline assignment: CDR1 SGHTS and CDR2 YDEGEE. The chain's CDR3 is CASSARQVSNQPQHF. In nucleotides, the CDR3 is TGTGCCAGCAGCGCCCGACAGGTTAGCAATCAGCCCCAGCATTTT.

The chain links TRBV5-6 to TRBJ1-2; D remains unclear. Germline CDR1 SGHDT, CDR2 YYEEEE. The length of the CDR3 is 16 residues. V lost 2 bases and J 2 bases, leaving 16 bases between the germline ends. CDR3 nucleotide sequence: TGTGCCAGCAGCTTAGAGGGATGGCCTTCCAACTATGGCTACACCTTC. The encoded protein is CASSLEGWPSNYGYTF.

In DNA form, the CDR3 reads TGTGCCAGCAGCCAACCCGGGACAGGGAATGAAAAACTGTTTTTT. Amino acid sequence: CASSQPGTGNEKLFF. The chain employs TRBV7-2 and TRBJ1-4, with TRBD1 matching over 9 bases. The CDR3 length is 15 residues. Germline V CDR1 and CDR2: SGHTA, FQGNSA. Unmatched junction bases numbered 6, after V lost 5 bases and J lost 5 bases.

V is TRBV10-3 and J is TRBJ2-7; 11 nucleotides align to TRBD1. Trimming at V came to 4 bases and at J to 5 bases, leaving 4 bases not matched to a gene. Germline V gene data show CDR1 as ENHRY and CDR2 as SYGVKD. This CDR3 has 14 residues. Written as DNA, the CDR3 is TGTGCCATCAGTGCTTGGACAGGGGGCAACGAGCAGTACTTC. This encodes CAISAWTGGNEQYF.

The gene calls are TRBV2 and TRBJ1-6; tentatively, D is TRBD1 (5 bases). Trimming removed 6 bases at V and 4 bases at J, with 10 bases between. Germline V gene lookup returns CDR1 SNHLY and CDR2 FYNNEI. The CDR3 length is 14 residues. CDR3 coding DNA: TGTGCCAGCAGCCCTGACAGATATAATTCACCCCTCCACTTT. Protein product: CASSPDRYNSPLHF. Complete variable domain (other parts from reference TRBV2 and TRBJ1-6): EPEVTQTPSHQVTQMGQEVILRCVPISNHLYFYWYRQILGQKVEFLVSFYNNEISEKSEIFDDQFSVERPDGSNFTLKIRSTKLEDSAMYFCASSPDRYNSPLHFGNGTRLTVT.

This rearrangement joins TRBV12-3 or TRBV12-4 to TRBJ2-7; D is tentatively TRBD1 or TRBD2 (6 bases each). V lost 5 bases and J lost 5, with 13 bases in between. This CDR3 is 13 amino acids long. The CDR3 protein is CASSPPGAHEQYF. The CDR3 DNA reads TGTGCCAGCAGTCCCCCGGGGGCCCACGAGCAGTACTTC.

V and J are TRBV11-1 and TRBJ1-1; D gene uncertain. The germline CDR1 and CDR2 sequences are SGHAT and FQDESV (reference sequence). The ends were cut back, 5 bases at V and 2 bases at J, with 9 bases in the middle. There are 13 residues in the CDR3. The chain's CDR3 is CASSQQTNTEAFF. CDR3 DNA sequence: TGTGCCAGCAGCCAACAAACTAACACTGAAGCTTTCTTT.

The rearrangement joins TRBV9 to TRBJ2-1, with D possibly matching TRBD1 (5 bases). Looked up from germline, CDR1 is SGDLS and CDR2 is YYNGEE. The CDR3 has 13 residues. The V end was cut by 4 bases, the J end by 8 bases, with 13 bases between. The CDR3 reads CASSPWGDDEQFF. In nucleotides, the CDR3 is TGTGCCAGCAGCCCTTGGGGCGATGATGAGCAGTTCTTC.

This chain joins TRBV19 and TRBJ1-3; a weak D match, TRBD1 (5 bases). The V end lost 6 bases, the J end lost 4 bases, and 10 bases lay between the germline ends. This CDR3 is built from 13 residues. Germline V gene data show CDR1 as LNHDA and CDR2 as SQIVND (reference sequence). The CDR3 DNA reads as TGTGCCAGTAGGCAGGGAGCCGGAAACACCATATATTTT. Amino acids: CASRQGAGNTIYF.

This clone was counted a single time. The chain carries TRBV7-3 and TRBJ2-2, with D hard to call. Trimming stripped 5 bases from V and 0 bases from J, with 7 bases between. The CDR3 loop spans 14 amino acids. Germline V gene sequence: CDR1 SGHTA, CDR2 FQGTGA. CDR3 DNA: TGTGCCAGCAGCCCGAGCGCGAACACCGGGGAGCTGTTTTTT. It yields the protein CASSPSANTGELFF.

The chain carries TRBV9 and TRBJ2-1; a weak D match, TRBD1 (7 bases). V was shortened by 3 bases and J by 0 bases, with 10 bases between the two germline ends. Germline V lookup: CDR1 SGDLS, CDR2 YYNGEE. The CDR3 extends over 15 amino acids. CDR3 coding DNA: TGTGCCAGCAGCGCAGGGGGGTTCTCCTACAATGAGCAGTTCTTC. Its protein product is CASSAGGFSYNEQFF.

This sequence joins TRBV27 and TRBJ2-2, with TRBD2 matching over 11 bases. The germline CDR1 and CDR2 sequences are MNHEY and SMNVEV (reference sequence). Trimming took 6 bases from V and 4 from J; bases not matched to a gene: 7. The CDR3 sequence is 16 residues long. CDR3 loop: CASSDRLAGTTGELFF. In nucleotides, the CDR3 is TGTGCCAGCAGCGATCGACTAGCGGGGACCACCGGGGAGCTGTTTTTT.

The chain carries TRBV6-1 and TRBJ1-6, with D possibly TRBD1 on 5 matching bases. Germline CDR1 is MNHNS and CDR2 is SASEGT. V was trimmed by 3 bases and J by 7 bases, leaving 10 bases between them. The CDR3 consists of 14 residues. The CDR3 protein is CASSDREINSPLHF. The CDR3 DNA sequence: TGTGCCAGCAGTGACAGGGAGATCAATTCACCCCTCCACTTT.

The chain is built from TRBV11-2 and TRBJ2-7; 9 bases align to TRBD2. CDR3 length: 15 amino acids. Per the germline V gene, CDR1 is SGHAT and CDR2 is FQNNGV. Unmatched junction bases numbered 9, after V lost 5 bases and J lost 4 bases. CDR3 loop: CASSPGSGGIYEQYF. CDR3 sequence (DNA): TGTGCCAGCAGCCCAGGGAGCGGGGGGATATACGAGCAGTACTTC.

Here the CDR3 DNA reads TGTGCCAGCAGCTTAGGGTCGGACACCATATATTTT. Protein product: CASSLGSDTIYF. The chain has TRBV7-9 and TRBJ1-3; D gene uncertain. The V gene's germline CDR1 is SEHNR and CDR2 FQNEAQ (reference sequence). CDR3 size: 12 residues. Trimming stripped 1 base from V and 8 bases from J, with 6 bases between. The complete variable domain, with remaining parts taken from reference TRBV7-9 and TRBJ1-3, reads DTGVSQNPRHKITKRGQNVTFRCDPISEHNRLYWYRQTLGQGPEFLTYFQNEAQLEKSRLLSDRFSAERPKGSFSTLEIQRTEQGDSAMYLCASSLGSDTIYFGEGSWLTVV.

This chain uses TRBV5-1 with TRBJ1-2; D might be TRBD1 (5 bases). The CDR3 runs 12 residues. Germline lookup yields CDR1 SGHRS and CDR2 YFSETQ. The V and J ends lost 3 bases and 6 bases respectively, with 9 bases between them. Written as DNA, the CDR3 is TGCGCCAGCAGCTCCGAAGGGGATGGCTACACCTTC. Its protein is CASSSEGDGYTF.

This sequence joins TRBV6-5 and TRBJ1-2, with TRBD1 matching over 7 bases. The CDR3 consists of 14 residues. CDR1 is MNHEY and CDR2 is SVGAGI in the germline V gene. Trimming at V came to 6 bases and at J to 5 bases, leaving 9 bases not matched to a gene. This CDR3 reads CASRETGSNYGYTF. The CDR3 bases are TGTGCCAGCAGAGAGACAGGGTCCAATTATGGCTACACCTTC.

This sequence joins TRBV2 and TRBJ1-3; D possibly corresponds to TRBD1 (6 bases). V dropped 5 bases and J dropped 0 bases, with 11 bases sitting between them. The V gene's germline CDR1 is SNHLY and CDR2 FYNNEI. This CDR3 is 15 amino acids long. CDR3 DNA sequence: TGTGCCAGCAGTCAGGACAGAAGCTCTGGAAACACCATATATTTT. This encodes CASSQDRSSGNTIYF.

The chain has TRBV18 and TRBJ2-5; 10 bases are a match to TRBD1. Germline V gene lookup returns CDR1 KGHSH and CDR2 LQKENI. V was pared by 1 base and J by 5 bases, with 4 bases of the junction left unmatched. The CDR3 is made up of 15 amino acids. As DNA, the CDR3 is TGTGCCAGCTCACCACTACAGACAGGGGGCGAGACCCAGTACTTC. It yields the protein CASSPLQTGGETQYF.